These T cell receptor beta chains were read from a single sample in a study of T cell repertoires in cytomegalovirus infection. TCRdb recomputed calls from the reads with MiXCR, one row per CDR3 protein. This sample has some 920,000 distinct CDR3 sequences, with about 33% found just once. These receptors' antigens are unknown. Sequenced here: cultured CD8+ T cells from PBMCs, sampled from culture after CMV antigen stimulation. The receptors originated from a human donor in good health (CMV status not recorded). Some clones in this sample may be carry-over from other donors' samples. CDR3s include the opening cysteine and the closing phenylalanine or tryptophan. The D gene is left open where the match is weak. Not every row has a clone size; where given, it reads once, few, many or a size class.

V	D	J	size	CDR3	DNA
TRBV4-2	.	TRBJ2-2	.	CASSQEIGSGELFF	TGTGCCAGCAGCCAAGAGATCGGCAGCGGGGAGCTGTTTTTT
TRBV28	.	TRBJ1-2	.	CASSSPRDVNNYGYTF	TGTGCCAGCAGCTCTCCCCGGGACGTTAATAACTATGGCTACACCTTC
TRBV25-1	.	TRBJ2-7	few	CASSERGAIYEQYF	TGTGCCAGCAGTGAACGGGGGGCGATTTACGAGCAGTACTTC
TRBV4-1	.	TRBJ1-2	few	CASSQNPGGNYGYTF	TGCGCCAGCAGCCAAAACCCGGGTGGGAACTATGGCTACACCTTC
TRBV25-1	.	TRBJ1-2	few	CASSEEMGPNYGYTF	TGTGCCAGCAGTGAAGAAATGGGGCCTAACTATGGCTACACCTTC
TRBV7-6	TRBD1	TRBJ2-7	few	CASSLTGGKDEQYF	TGTGCCAGCAGCTTGACAGGGGGCAAAGACGAGCAGTACTTC
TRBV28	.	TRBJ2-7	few	CASSFAGAGDEQYF	TGTGCCAGCAGTTTTGCGGGGGCGGGGGACGAGCAGTACTTC
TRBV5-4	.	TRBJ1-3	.	CASSFPGNTIYF	TGTGCCAGCAGCTTTCCAGGAAACACCATATATTTT
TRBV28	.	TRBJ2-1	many	CASSEETVDNEQFF	TGTGCCAGCAGCGAGGAGACTGTCGACAATGAGCAGTTCTTC
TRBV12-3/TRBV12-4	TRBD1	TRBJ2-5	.	CASRSRDRVFGETQYF	TGTGCCAGCAGGTCCCGGGACAGGGTGTTCGGAGAGACCCAGTACTTC